This T cell receptor (beta chain) was sequenced for a study of T cell repertoires in cytomegalovirus infection. Study as a whole: Well-studied HLA-B-restricted CMV epitopes were used in the study alongside recently identified HLA-C-restricted ones. Study-wide findings and caveats: The response measured ex vivo was dominated by TCR beta clonotypes (HLA-C-restricted and CMV-specific).

One entry per CDR3 protein, called by TCRdb with MiXCR from the reads. The table includes 700,000 to 950,000 distinct CDR3 sequences, approximately 32% detected once. The CDR3 totals 18 residues. V trimming: 2 bases; J trimming: 0 bases; junction bases outside the gene matches: 7. CDR1 SGHAT and CDR2 FQNNGV come from the germline V gene. Details on this clonotype: Its antigen is as yet unknown.

This TCR came from a human donor in good health (CMV status not recorded). Some clones in this sample may be carry-over from other donors' samples. The chain is built from TRBV11-2 and TRBJ2-2, with TRBD2 matching 9 bases. The sequenced sample was cultured CD8+ T cells from PBMCs, obtained from culture after CMV antigen stimulation. The CDR3 DNA reads TGTGCCAGCAGCTTACCGACTAGCGGCCAACCGAACACCGGGGAGCTGTTTTTT. It is translated as CASSLPTSGQPNTGELFF.